This TCR beta chain was sequenced for a study of OX40 agonist ivuxolimab in advanced cancers. Researchers took blood at baseline, on cycle 4 day 1, and on cycle 7 day 1. Clones were sequenced by immunoSEQ multiplex PCR, and TCRdb holds only the in-frame ones, with some missing. The top ten hold around 1.9% of the sample, which has roughly 36,000 clones, around 84% seen once. The study, taken as a whole, reports: Low clonal expansion, among the lowest seen, marked partial responders at 0.1-3.0 mg/kg. Expanded clones belonging to CD8+ T cells outnumbered, on average, those of CD4+.

Notes on this clone: The antigen is unknown.

With 4 bases removed from V and 1 base from J, the gap between germline ends came to 14 bases. Germline assignment: CDR1 MNHEY and CDR2 SVGAGI. The CDR3 runs 15 residues. This chain links TRBV6-5 with TRBJ2-7; D is perhaps TRBD1 or TRBD2 (5 bases each). Source: CD4+ or CD8+ T cells sorted from blood, taken in a trial of the OX40 agonist ivuxolimab. The TCR was taken from an adult with an advanced solid tumor such as melanoma, head and neck, liver or kidney cancer. The CDR3: CASSSGTRGSYEQYF. The CDR3 DNA reads as TGTGCCAGCAGTTCCGGGACCCGAGGGTCCTACGAGCAGTACTTC.